The sequence of this T cell receptor (beta chain) was determined in a study of T-cell reconstitution after alpha-beta-depleted transplantation in children (dated by TCRdb to 2016 to 2017). Broadly, across the study: Using TCR repertoire profiling, the study quantitatively followed how T-cell immune reconstitution unfolded in children after TCRalphabeta/CD19-depleted allogeneic hematopoietic cell transplantation.

This clonotype came up a few times. Its specific antigen is unknown. Base quality data are lacking; no much larger clone is found one base away. The sample's treatment or condition label, in plain terms: allogeneic hematopoietic cell transplantation with graft depleted of TCRalphabeta T cells and CD19 B cells. The transplant recipients were children given TCRalphabeta/CD19-depleted allogeneic hematopoietic cell grafts. V lost 3 bases and J lost 6 bases, and the count of bases not matched to a germline gene is 9. The CDR3 runs 16 residues from the cysteine to the phenylalanine. CDR3 DNA is the only sequence kept; it has 48 bases, read in frame from the first base. CDR1 and CDR2, looked up from the germline V gene, are KGHSH and LQKENI. The protocol used for the library was PCR. Sequencing took place on an Illumina HiSeq 2500. TCR libraries were prepared with molecular barcoding, using unique molecular identifiers to normalize TCRbeta repertoire quantification. The public reads were quality trimmed at Q25 with fastp and then assembled into clones with MiXCR by TCRdb, keeping productive beta chains. Each entry merges the rows of one CDR3 protein and shows their most common DNA and genes. This sample is represented by 330,000 or so distinct CDR3 sequences; roughly a tenth of them were singletons. The ten largest clones represent 7% to 9.5% of the sample.

The study at large found these results: In some patients, the high TCRbeta diversity seen at day 60 was put down to recipient T cells and intrathymic progenitors that had survived conditioning. Hyperexpanded clone frequencies declined over subsequent months; after one year, T-cell counts and TCRbeta diversity were mostly attributed to newly produced T cells. The apparently early recovery of alphabetaT-cell counts about two months after transplant reportedly depended on only several hundred rapidly expanded clones that came from non-depleted graft cells.

This TCR was recovered from a boy under three years old with acute myeloid leukemia, due to receive a stem cell transplant. The sample consisted of PBMCs, taken before TCRalphabeta/CD19-depleted stem cell transplant. This sequence uses TRBV18 and TRBJ1-5; a stretch of 9 junction bases matches TRBD1. The CDR3 amino acid sequence is: CASSPNSGQGAQPQHF. The sequenced DNA: TGTGCCAGCTCACCGAATTCGGGACAGGGAGCTCAGCCCCAGCATTTT. Full variable domain (CDR3 extended with the reference TRBV18 and TRBJ1-5 proteins): NAGVMQNPRHLVRRRGQEARLRCSPMKGHSHVYWYRQLPEEGLKFMVYLQKENIIDESGMPKERFSAEFPKEGPSILRIQQVVRGDSAAYFCASSPNSGQGAQPQHFGDGTRLSIL.